This record looks at one T cell receptor (beta chain) sequence and its context. PCR employed 60 Vbeta and 13 Jbeta primers. Method: immunoSEQ multiplex PCR; TCRdb's copy keeps in-frame clones and lacks some. The sample includes 160,000 or so clones, almost 80% of them seen just once. These data come from a study of cytomegalovirus exposure and HLA in healthy donors. This CDR3 is 16 amino acids long. Germline V gives CDR1 LGHNA, CDR2 YSLEER. The germline V and J ends were trimmed by 0 bases and 0 bases, with 9 bases remaining between them. The sample was PBMCs. This receptor was taken from a male donor in good health and CMV-seronegative. This chain links TRBV4-3 with TRBJ1-5; D not certain. This chain's CDR3 is CASSQDITVSNQPQHF. Here the CDR3 DNA reads TGCGCCAGCAGCCAAGACATAACGGTTAGCAATCAGCCCCAGCATTTT.